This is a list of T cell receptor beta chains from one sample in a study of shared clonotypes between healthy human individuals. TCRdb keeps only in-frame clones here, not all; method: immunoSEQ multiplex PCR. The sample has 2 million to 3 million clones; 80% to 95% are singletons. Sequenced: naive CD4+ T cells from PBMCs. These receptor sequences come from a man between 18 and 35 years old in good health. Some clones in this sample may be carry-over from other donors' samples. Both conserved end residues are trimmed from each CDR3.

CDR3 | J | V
ASSLEGYT | TRBJ1-2 | TRBV7-9
ASSRTWGAGEQY | TRBJ2-7 | TRBV7-9
ASSLGTTNEKLF | TRBJ1-4 | TRBV5-1
ATSRTSGRTYNEQF | TRBJ2-1 | TRBV15
ACRVQLLPIY | TRBJ1-3 | TRBV30
ASSFSGFGEKLF | TRBJ1-4 | TRBV19
ASSSLGEQY | TRBJ2-7 | TRBV6-1
ASSDGQVQETQY | TRBJ2-5 | TRBV6-1
ASSLPGVEQF | TRBJ2-1 | TRBV9
ASRQWAVLTGGGLTGELF | TRBJ2-2 | TRBV4-1
ASSQGFGDEQF | TRBJ2-1 | TRBV7-3
ASTILAGGNEQF | TRBJ2-1 | TRBV9
ASSIHGLDEQF | TRBJ2-1 | TRBV2
ASSEAYRGLEQF | TRBJ2-1 | TRBV6-1
ASRSGTGVIRATVNTEAF | TRBJ1-1 | TRBV28
ASSLAGRPYEAQH | TRBJ1-5 | TRBV5-4
ASSHPKAAGGPENEQF | TRBJ2-1 | TRBV4-1
ASSLGTAYGYT | TRBJ1-2 | TRBV11-1
ASSFGQGSYEQY | TRBJ2-7 | TRBV27
ASSRGLASRETQY | TRBJ2-5 | TRBV7-9
ASSEGVVTEAF | TRBJ1-1 | TRBV2
ASRPTGMGYGYT | TRBJ1-2 | TRBV5-5
ASSPRTSGSYNEQF | TRBJ2-1 | TRBV11-2
ASSHTGDEQF | TRBJ2-1 | TRBV6-4
AWSVGKGSHEQF | TRBJ2-1 | TRBV30
ASSDDASDTQY | TRBJ2-3 | TRBV6-1
ASSQRGLAGASGELF | TRBJ2-2 | TRBV4-1
ASSSHRDGSYNEQF | TRBJ2-1 | TRBV6-6
ASSYSPGGSGIQY | TRBJ2-4 | TRBV6-6
ASSVRGVLTDTQY | TRBJ2-3 | TRBV9
ASSLVWEAGYSPLH | TRBJ1-6 | TRBV7-2
ASSSVFLGREAHYSYNEQF | TRBJ2-1 | TRBV28
ASSLQGVNTEAF | TRBJ1-1 | TRBV7-3
ASSPGGSENYEQY | TRBJ2-7 | TRBV28
ASSLAGGGTDTQY | TRBJ2-3 | TRBV5-6
ASRSGQSDQPQH | TRBJ1-5 | TRBV6-1
ASSTQPTGNEQY | TRBJ2-7 | TRBV5-1
ASSLNAPGGAAGELF | TRBJ2-2 | TRBV7-3
ASRMAGGTGELF | TRBJ2-2 | TRBV27
ASSLSGTLIAYEQY | TRBJ2-7 | TRBV28
ASSWDSYQPQH | TRBJ1-5 | TRBV6-5
ASSLGGGRTPYEQY | TRBJ2-7 | TRBV7-2
ASTLSGANVLT | TRBJ2-6 | TRBV27
ASSESVLAGNQETQY | TRBJ2-5 | TRBV10-1